The present TCR beta chain was sequenced within a study of cytomegalovirus exposure and HLA in healthy donors. CDR1 and CDR2 from the germline V gene are SGHNT and YYREEE (reference sequence). The CDR3 spans 14 residues. V was shortened by 4 bases and J by 4 bases, with 14 bases between the two germline ends. The PCR made use of 60 Vbeta and 13 Jbeta primers. Profiling relied on immunoSEQ multiplex PCR, and the TCRdb table lists in-frame clones only, not all of them. The sample has some 110,000 clones, 70% to 85% seen once; the top ten hold approximately 5%. The sequencing input was PBMCs. The chain employs TRBV5-4 and TRBJ1-1, with D hard to call. This TCR came from a man between 50 and 59 years old in good health and CMV-seropositive. The CDR3 bases are TGTGCCAGCAGCCCCGTTAAGGGAGGCACTGAAGCTTTCTTT. It yields the protein CASSPVKGGTEAFF.